The rows below give T cell receptor beta chains drawn from one sample of a study of metastatic and nonmetastatic thyroid tumors. TCRdb re-called clones from the PCR reads using MiXCR. This table has around 20,000 clones, roughly 15% appearing once. The sequenced sample consisted of blood. These receptors were collected from a female donor with papillary thyroid cancer or a benign thyroid nodule (not recorded which). Some clones in this sample may be carry-over from other donors' samples. Both conserved end residues are part of each CDR3. A D gene is named only where the DNA matches it firmly. Expanded clones are given a class, and other clones once, few, many or no size at all.

clone size | J gene | D gene | V gene | CDR3 protein | CDR3 DNA
. | TRBJ2-7 | . | TRBV4-3 | CGRTQWESSYEQYF | TGCGGCCGCACCCAGTGGGAGAGCTCCTACGAGCAGTACTTC
. | TRBJ1-6 | TRBD1 | TRBV5-1 | CASSLTRQGAGLDSPLHF | TGCGCCAGCAGCCTTACTAGACAGGGGGCAGGCTTGGATTCACCCCTCCACTTT
. | TRBJ2-1 | . | TRBV18 | CASSPPLGGGENNEQFF | TGTGCCAGCTCACCACCCCTGGGTGGAGGGGAAAACAATGAGCAGTTCTTC
many | TRBJ2-7 | TRBD2 | TRBV28 | CASSLTSAMYEQYF | TGTGCCAGCAGTTTGACTAGCGCAATGTACGAGCAGTACTTC
medium-sized | TRBJ2-7 | . | TRBV3-1 | CASSHLGYEQYF | TGTGCCAGCAGCCACTTGGGTTACGAGCAGTACTTC
few | TRBJ1-4 | TRBD1 | TRBV6-1 | CASNTGATNEKLFF | TGTGCCAGCAACACAGGGGCAACTAATGAAAAACTGTTTTTT
many | TRBJ2-4 | . | TRBV20-1 | CSARDGVYKNIQYF | TGCAGTGCTAGGGATGGAGTCTACAAAAACATTCAGTACTTC
many | TRBJ2-3 | . | TRBV28 | CASSPVSARGTDTQYF | TGTGCCAGCAGTCCCGTGTCGGCGCGAGGGACGGATACGCAGTATTTT
many | TRBJ2-1 | TRBD2 | TRBV19 | CASRRTSGRNEQFF | TGTGCCAGTAGGAGGACTAGCGGGAGGAATGAGCAGTTCTTC
many | TRBJ2-1 | TRBD2 | TRBV10-3 | CAISETSGHEQFF | TGTGCCATCAGTGAGACTAGCGGGCATGAGCAGTTCTTC
many | TRBJ1-2 | TRBD1 | TRBV27 | CASSLSAGTGSGYTF | TGTGCCAGCAGTTTATCGGCCGGGACAGGGAGTGGCTACACCTTC
. | TRBJ1-3 | . | TRBV6-1 | CASSEAADSGNTIYF | TGTGCCAGCAGTGAAGCGGCAGACTCTGGAAACACCATATATTTT
many | TRBJ2-1 | . | TRBV19 | CASSFPTRPSSYNEQFF | TGTGCCAGTAGTTTCCCGACGAGGCCCAGCTCCTACAATGAGCAGTTCTTC
medium-sized | TRBJ2-7 | TRBD2 | TRBV4-1 | CASSQGSSGNYEQYF | TGCGCCAGCAGCCAGGGATCGAGCGGGAACTACGAGCAGTACTTC
many | TRBJ1-3 | TRBD1 | TRBV27 | CASRLTGAGNTIYF | TGTGCCAGCAGACTGACAGGGGCGGGAAACACCATATATTTT
many | TRBJ2-3 | TRBD1 | TRBV12-3/TRBV12-4 | CASSLLGQGSADTQYF | TGTGCCAGCAGTTTACTGGGACAGGGGTCCGCAGATACGCAGTATTTT
many | TRBJ1-1 | . | TRBV20-1 | CSAKSPQGVTEAFF | TGCAGTGCTAAATCCCCGCAAGGAGTGACTGAAGCTTTCTTT
many | TRBJ2-6 | TRBD1 | TRBV7-3 | CASSRPGQGAGANVLTF | TGTGCCAGCAGTCGACCGGGACAGGGGGCTGGGGCCAACGTCCTGACTTTC
many | TRBJ2-7 | . | TRBV7-3 | CASSLMGGLEQYF | TGTGCCAGCAGCTTAATGGGGGGTCTCGAGCAGTACTTC
many | TRBJ1-6 | . | TRBV11-3 | CASSLDSTLAGSPLHF | TGTGCCAGCAGCCTTGACAGTACTCTCGCGGGTTCACCCCTCCACTTT
. | TRBJ2-7 | . | TRBV20-1 | CSALPPLAGTREQYF | TGCAGTGCTCTCCCTCCACTAGCAGGAACGCGAGAGCAGTACTTC
many | TRBJ2-1 | . | TRBV20-1 | CSATAYNEQFF | TGCAGTGCCACGGCATATAATGAGCAGTTCTTC
few | TRBJ2-2 | . | TRBV18 | CASTDKMNTGELFF | TGTGCCAGCACAGACAAAATGAACACCGGGGAGCTGTTTTTT
many | TRBJ2-7 | TRBD2 | TRBV18 | CASSPLAGGGYEQYF | TGTGCCAGCTCACCCCTTGCGGGCGGGGGCTACGAGCAGTACTTC
. | TRBJ1-1 | TRBD1 | TRBV11-3 | CASSLLGQGNTEAFF | TGTGCCAGCAGCCTACTGGGACAGGGAAACACGGAAGCTTTCTTT
many | TRBJ2-6 | . | TRBV7-3 | CASSSTSGANVLTF | TGTGCCAGCAGCTCTACGTCTGGGGCCAACGTCCTGACTTTC
. | TRBJ1-3 | . | TRBV20-1 | CSARDGNTIYF | TGCAGTGCTAGGGACGGAAACACCATATATTTT
many | TRBJ1-1 | . | TRBV9 | CASSVVPGNTEAFF | TGTGCCAGCAGCGTAGTTCCAGGGAACACTGAAGCTTTCTTT
few | TRBJ2-3 | . | TRBV28 | CASSRATAHTDTQYF | TGTGCCAGCAGCCGTGCCACAGCTCACACAGATACGCAGTATTTT
many | TRBJ2-7 | . | TRBV6-2/TRBV6-3 | CASSYGKRRGIYEQYF | TGTGCCAGCAGTTATGGAAAGCGACGGGGTATCTACGAGCAGTACTTC
medium-sized | TRBJ2-1 | . | TRBV7-2 | CASSLAGAGSSYNEQFF | TGTGCCAGCAGCTTAGCGGGCGCGGGGAGCTCCTACAATGAGCAGTTCTTC
medium-sized | TRBJ2-2 | TRBD2 | TRBV20-1 | CSARRDYTNTGELFF | TGCAGTGCTAGAAGGGACTATACGAACACCGGGGAGCTGTTTTTT
. | TRBJ2-6 | TRBD1 | TRBV6-1 | CASGRDRALSGANVLTF | TGTGCCAGCGGGAGGGACAGGGCCTTATCTGGGGCCAACGTCCTGACTTTC
many | TRBJ1-6 | . | TRBV5-4 | CASSLDARSSYNSPLHF | TGTGCCAGCAGCTTGGATGCCAGGAGCTCCTATAATTCACCCCTCCACTTT
. | TRBJ2-1 | TRBD2 | TRBV20-1 | CSARDWTSSYNEQFF | TGCAGTGCTAGAGATTGGACTAGCTCCTACAATGAGCAGTTCTTC
many | TRBJ2-5 | TRBD1 | TRBV4-2 | CASSLGTGGAEGETQYF | TGTGCCAGCAGCCTAGGGACAGGGGGCGCGGAGGGAGAGACCCAGTACTTC
many | TRBJ2-1 | TRBD2 | TRBV7-8 | CASSLSGNYNEQFF | TGTGCCAGCAGCTTAAGCGGGAACTACAATGAGCAGTTCTTC
many | TRBJ1-4 | . | TRBV30 | CVSALNEKLFF | TGTGTTTCAGCGCTTAATGAAAAACTGTTTTTT
many | TRBJ2-2 | . | TRBV20-1 | CSVKQTNTGELFF | TGCAGTGTGAAACAGACGAACACCGGGGAGCTGTTTTTT
many | TRBJ2-1 | . | TRBV7-2 | CASSLELGGLNEQFF | TGTGCCAGCAGCTTAGAGTTGGGAGGACTCAATGAGCAGTTCTTC
. | TRBJ1-1 | . | TRBV7-8 | CASSLAAQGSESNTEAFF | TGTGCCAGCAGCTTAGCGGCCCAGGGGTCGGAGTCGAACACTGAAGCTTTCTTT
. | TRBJ1-2 | . | TRBV18 | CASSPPLVNRDYGYTF | TGTGCCAGCTCACCGCCGTTGGTAAACAGGGATTATGGCTACACCTTC
many | TRBJ2-7 | . | TRBV29-1 | CSVVGGGGLYEQYF | TGCAGCGTTGTGGGGGGTGGGGGACTTTACGAGCAGTACTTC
many | TRBJ1-3 | TRBD1 | TRBV7-8 | CASSLRDRGSGNTIYF | TGTGCCAGCAGCTTAAGAGACAGGGGGTCTGGAAACACCATATATTTT
many | TRBJ2-5 | . | TRBV2 | CASSEGSAYQGETQYF | TGTGCCAGCAGTGAAGGGTCAGCTTATCAGGGAGAGACCCAGTACTTC
medium-sized | TRBJ2-7 | TRBD2 | TRBV20-1 | CSATTSGRSSSYEQYF | TGCAGTGCTACGACTAGCGGGAGGTCGAGCTCCTACGAGCAGTACTTC